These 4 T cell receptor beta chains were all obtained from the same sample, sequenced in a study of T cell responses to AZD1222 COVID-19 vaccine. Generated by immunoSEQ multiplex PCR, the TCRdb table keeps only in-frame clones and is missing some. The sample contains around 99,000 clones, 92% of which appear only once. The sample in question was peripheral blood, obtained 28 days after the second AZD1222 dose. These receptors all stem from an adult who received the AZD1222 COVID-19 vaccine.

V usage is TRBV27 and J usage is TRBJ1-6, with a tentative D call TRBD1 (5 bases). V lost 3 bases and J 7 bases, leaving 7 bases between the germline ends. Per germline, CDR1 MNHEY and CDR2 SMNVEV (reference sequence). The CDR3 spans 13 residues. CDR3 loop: CASSLTANSPLHF. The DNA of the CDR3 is TGTGCCAGCAGTTTGACAGCCAATTCACCCCTCCACTTT.

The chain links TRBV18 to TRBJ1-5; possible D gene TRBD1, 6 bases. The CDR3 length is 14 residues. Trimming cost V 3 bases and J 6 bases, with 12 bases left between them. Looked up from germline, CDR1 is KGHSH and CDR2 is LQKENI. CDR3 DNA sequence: TGTGCCAGCTCACCGACCCAGGGGAGTCAGCCCCAGCATTTT. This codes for CASSPTQGSQPQHF.

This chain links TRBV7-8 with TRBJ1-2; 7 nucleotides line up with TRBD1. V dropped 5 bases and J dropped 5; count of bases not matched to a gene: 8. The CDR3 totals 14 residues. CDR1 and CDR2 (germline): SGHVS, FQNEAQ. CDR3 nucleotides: TGTGCCAGCAGCCGAGGACAGGAATCGTATGGCTACACCTTC. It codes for CASSRGQESYGYTF.

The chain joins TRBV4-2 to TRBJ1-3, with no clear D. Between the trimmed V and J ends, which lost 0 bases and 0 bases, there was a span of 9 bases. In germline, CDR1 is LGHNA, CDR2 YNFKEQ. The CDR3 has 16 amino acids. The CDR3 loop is CASSQEERSSGNTIYF. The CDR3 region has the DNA TGTGCCAGCAGCCAAGAAGAGAGGAGCTCTGGAAACACCATATATTTT.